This T cell receptor (beta chain) was captured in a study of human T cells and chemical hapten exposure. V lost 0 bases to trimming and J lost 1 base, with 13 bases between them. CDR3 size: 16 residues. The germline V gene has CDR1 MNHEY and CDR2 SVGEGT. Time point given: patch test 3, about 24 weeks after DPC sensitization. The treatment is: therapeutic diphenylcyclopropenone sensitization with weekly scalp DPC. This clonotype was counted between two and nine times. In TCRdb, the RACE reads were re-called with MiXCR into one record per CDR3 protein. Seen here are about 190,000 distinct CDR3 sequences, about 25% observed once, and the top ten hold approximately 2.3%.

The clonotype was recovered from a middle-aged woman with alopecia areata. Some clones in this sample may be carry-over from other donors' samples. V gene TRBV6-2 or TRBV6-3 combines with J gene TRBJ2-7; D is unresolved. The sequenced sample was whole blood, obtained in connection with sensitization to the hapten diphenylcyclopropenone (DPC). The DNA of the CDR3 is TGTGCCAGCAGTTACTCGTCGACCCTCAGATCCTACGAGCAGTACTTC. It translates to CASSYSSTLRSYEQYF.